Below, 27 T cell receptor beta chains from the same sample are listed, as sequenced in a study of T cells in Graves' hyperthyroidism and ophthalmopathy. The CDR3 regions of TCR beta were amplified from RNA transcripts. During a first-round RT-PCR of the TCR CDR3, the HTBI primer set was used. One entry per CDR3 protein, called by TCRdb with MiXCR from the multiplex PCR reads. The sample holds roughly 740,000 distinct CDR3 sequences; over 15% are singletons and the top ten take approximately 8.4%. Sequencing input: blood. The source of these receptors is a man between 18 and 35 years old with Graves' hyperthyroidism.

This clonotype came up once. This sequence joins TRBV25-1 and TRBJ2-2; TRBD2 matches 8 bases. The length of the CDR3 is 16 residues. Germline CDR1 MGHDK, CDR2 SYGVNS. J gave up 6 bases and V 4 bases, and 10 bases lay outside the gene matches. CDR3 sequence: CASSGGEREQAGELFF. Here the CDR3 DNA reads TGTGCCAGCAGTGGGGGGGAGCGGGAGCAAGCCGGGGAGCTGTTTTTT.

This clonotype showed up just a few times. The chain couples TRBV20-1 to TRBJ2-3; 7 bases map to TRBD2. The V gene's germline CDR1 is DFQATT and CDR2 SNEGSKA (reference sequence). Germline trimming cut 6 bases from V and 2 bases from J; bases unmatched to any gene: 8. The CDR3 extends over 14 amino acids. The CDR3 nucleotides are TGCAGTGCCACCTGGGGGGGAGTCACAGATACGCAGTATTTT. Residues: CSATWGGVTDTQYF.

The rearrangement links TRBV30 to TRBJ1-6, with 9 bases aligning to TRBD1. V shed 1 base, J shed 10 bases, and the junction held 5 bases outside the gene matches. The length of the CDR3 is 14 residues. Germline values: CDR1 GTSNPN, CDR2 SVGIG (reference sequence). The CDR3 region has the DNA TGTGCCTGGAGTGCCGGGACAGGGTACTCACCCCTCCACTTT. It translates to CAWSAGTGYSPLHF.

This clonotype was observed a handful of times. This rearrangement joins TRBV15 to TRBJ2-4, with D perhaps TRBD1 or TRBD2 (5 bases each). CDR1 is LNHNV and CDR2 is YYDKDF in the germline V gene (reference sequence). V lost 2 bases and J lost 1, with 9 bases in between. The CDR3 covers 15 residues. The CDR3 bases are TGTGCCACCAGCAGATCCCGGGACGCCAAAAACATTCAGTACTTC. Translation: CATSRSRDAKNIQYF.

This clonotype was observed a few times. V and J are TRBV6-1 and TRBJ2-2; 7 bases fit TRBD1. The CDR3 has 16 amino acids. Germline CDR1 and CDR2: MNHNS and SASEGT. V shed 4 bases and J 3 bases; nucleotides not matched to a gene: 8. The CDR3 reads CASSARGGAYTGELFF. The CDR3 nucleotides read TGTGCCAGCAGTGCCAGAGGGGGCGCTTACACCGGGGAGCTGTTTTTT.

This clonotype was detected a few times. This chain joins TRBV4-3 and TRBJ2-7; D possibly corresponds to TRBD1 (5 bases). The CDR3 runs to 19 residues. V was pared by 0 bases and J by 1 base, with 22 bases between. The germline V gene encodes CDR1 LGHNA and CDR2 YSLEER. The CDR3 region is CASSQEGRLGDAASYEQYF. The DNA for the CDR3 is TGCGCCAGCAGCCAAGAAGGCCGCTTAGGGGATGCGGCTTCCTACGAGCAGTACTTC.

This clonotype has only a few counts. This chain links TRBV27 with TRBJ2-4; no reliable D call. Germline lookup yields CDR1 MNHEY and CDR2 SMNVEV (reference sequence). This CDR3 contains 14 residues. The ends were cut back, 7 bases at V and 1 base at J, with 11 bases in the middle. This CDR3 reads CASTSRDAKNIQYF. The CDR3 DNA sequence: TGTGCCAGCACCAGCAGAGACGCCAAAAACATTCAGTACTTC.

This clonotype occurred many times. V and J are TRBV20-1 and TRBJ1-5, with 7 bases identical to TRBD1. The J segment lost 5 bases and the V segment lost 0 bases, leaving 4 bases of the junction unmatched. Germline values: CDR1 DFQATT, CDR2 SNEGSKA (reference sequence). CDR3 size: 14 residues. CDR3 nucleotide sequence: TGCAGTGCTAGAGATCAGGGGGGAGATCAGCCCCAGCATTTT. Encoded protein: CSARDQGGDQPQHF.

CDR3 region: CASSLGPSGRGTDTQYF. The CDR3 coding sequence is TGTGCCAGCAGCTTGGGACCTAGCGGGAGAGGGACGGATACGCAGTATTTT. The chain has TRBV7-9 and TRBJ2-3; 10 nucleotides agree with TRBD2. The germline gives CDR1 SEHNR, CDR2 FQNEAQ (reference sequence). V gave up 3 bases and J gave up 6 bases; unmatched junction bases: 12. The CDR3 contains 17 residues.

This clonotype was observed a handful of times. This chain connects TRBV12-3 or TRBV12-4 to TRBJ1-3, with D possibly being TRBD1 (5 bases). The CDR3 is 15 residues long. V lost 5 bases and J lost 0, with 11 bases in between. The CDR3 nucleotides read TGTGCCAGCAGTCCGACAGCAAACTCTGGAAACACCATATATTTT. Its protein product is CASSPTANSGNTIYF.

The rearrangement links TRBV6-5 to TRBJ1-2; tentatively, D is TRBD1 (6 bases). The germline V gene encodes CDR1 MNHEY and CDR2 SVGAGI. The CDR3 spans 15 residues. The V gene lost 6 bases and the J gene lost 5 bases, with 19 bases spanning the gap. CDR3 DNA sequence: TGTGCCAGCAGACCGGGGACACTAGCCGTATATGGCTACACCTTC. Encoded protein: CASRPGTLAVYGYTF.

A note on this clonotype: One end of the junction varies from germline; a read error may be responsible. The gene calls are TRBV6-2 or TRBV6-3 and TRBJ2-1; D might be TRBD2 (7 bases). CDR3 length: 15 residues. Germline values: CDR1 MNHEY, CDR2 SVGEGT. The CDR3, as DNA: TGTGCCAGCAGCTACTATAGAGGGGGGGTCGATGAGCAGTTCTTC. This sequence encodes CASSYYRGGVDEQFF.

The V call is TRBV12-5, the J call TRBJ1-1, with a tentative D call TRBD1 (5 bases). Trimming cost V 1 base and J 3 bases, with 9 bases left between them. Germline assignment: CDR1 LGHNT and CDR2 FRNRAP. The CDR3 has 14 residues. This CDR3 reads CASGLGQRDTEAFF. The DNA of the CDR3 is TGTGCTAGTGGTTTGGGACAGAGAGACACTGAAGCTTTCTTT.

This clonotype was counted a few times. The chain combines TRBV18 with TRBJ1-1; possible D gene TRBD1, 5 bases. Germline CDR1 reads KGHSH; CDR2 reads LQKENI. V was cut by 3 bases and J by 0 bases, with 8 bases left in between. The CDR3 length is 14 residues. DNA for the CDR3: TGTGCCAGCTCACCCGTACAGGTGAACACTGAAGCTTTCTTT. Translated: CASSPVQVNTEAFF.

This clonotype was detected a few times. The rearrangement uses TRBV6-2 or TRBV6-3 and TRBJ1-2, with D perhaps TRBD1 (5 bases). The germline V and J ends were trimmed by 5 bases and 6 bases, with 13 bases remaining between them. CDR3 size: 13 residues. Per the germline V gene, CDR1 is MNHEY and CDR2 is SVGEGT. This CDR3 reads CASSPREGNGYTF. In DNA, the CDR3 is TGTGCCAGCAGTCCCAGGGAAGGAAATGGCTACACCTTC.

This clonotype has just a few counts. The rearrangement links TRBV12-3 or TRBV12-4 to TRBJ2-7; D not certain. The length of the CDR3 is 12 residues. V was pared by 5 bases and J by 3 bases, with 8 bases between. The CDR3 region is CASSGVVYEQYF. The CDR3 DNA is TGTGCCAGCAGTGGCGTGGTCTACGAGCAGTACTTC.

This clonotype came up a few times. The V call is TRBV6-2 or TRBV6-3, the J call TRBJ2-7; 9 nucleotides align to TRBD2. CDR1 is MNHEY, CDR2 SVGEGT, per germline. Germline trimming cut 2 bases from V and 6 bases from J; bases unmatched to any gene: 8. This CDR3 contains 15 residues. CDR3 region: CASSYVLAGRLEQYF. DNA for the CDR3: TGTGCCAGCAGTTACGTGCTAGCGGGAAGGCTCGAGCAGTACTTC.

The chain has TRBV2 and TRBJ1-2; D remains unclear. The CDR3 has 13 residues. Trimming removed 4 bases at V and 8 bases at J, with 14 bases between. CDR1 SNHLY and CDR2 FYNNEI come from the germline V gene. The CDR3 region has the DNA TGTGCCAGCAGTGGGCGTGGGCGATTCGGCTACACCTTC. This sequence encodes CASSGRGRFGYTF.

In this sample, this clonotype turned up a few times. The DNA of the CDR3 is TGCGCCAGCAGCTTAAGGGATCCAAGCGGCGAGCAGTACTTC. Its translation: CASSLRDPSGEQYF. The chain has TRBV5-1 and TRBJ2-7, with a tentative D call TRBD2 (5 bases). With 2 bases removed from V and 6 bases from J, the gap between germline ends came to 15 bases. The CDR3 consists of 14 residues. Germline CDR1 is SGHRS and CDR2 is YFSETQ.

This clonotype was counted ten times or more. V and J are TRBV5-1 and TRBJ2-5; D is uncertain. From germline, CDR1 is SGHRS and CDR2 YFSETQ. Trimming cost V 0 bases and J 5 bases, with 17 bases left between them. CDR3 size: 16 residues. The CDR3 DNA follows: TGCGCCAGCAGCTTGGCCCCGTCGCGTGAAGGGGAGACCCAGTACTTC. It codes for CASSLAPSREGETQYF.

The rearrangement joins TRBV29-1 to TRBJ2-3; 8 bases are a match to TRBD1. The CDR3 covers 13 residues. Trimming took 6 bases from V and 4 from J; bases not matched to a gene: 6. Germline CDR1 is SQVTM and CDR2 is ANQGSEA. DNA for the CDR3: TGCAGCGTAAGACAGGGGTATTCAGATACGCAGTATTTT. Protein sequence: CSVRQGYSDTQYF.

This clonotype came up many times. V usage is TRBV6-5 and J usage is TRBJ1-1; TRBD1 matches at 10 bases. V was clipped by 7 bases and J by 8 bases; unmatched bases: 10. Per the germline V gene, CDR1 is MNHEY and CDR2 is SVGAGI. The CDR3 length is 14 residues. In DNA form, the CDR3 reads TGTGCCAGCACCTATTGGGACAGGGGAGCAGAAGCTTTCTTT. It codes for CASTYWDRGAEAFF.

The chain carries TRBV6-1 and TRBJ2-7, with TRBD2 matching 7 bases. The trim removed 6 bases at V and 4 bases at J, leaving 15 bases unmatched. There are 16 residues in the CDR3. Germline V CDR1 and CDR2: MNHNS, SASEGT. The CDR3 region has the DNA TGTGCCAGCAGAACCGACGGGACTACCCTCCGTTACGAGCAGTACTTC. As protein: CASRTDGTTLRYEQYF.

The chain combines TRBV20-1 with TRBJ2-5; TRBD2 matches 14 bases. Trimming removed 3 bases from V and 6 bases from J; junction bases left unmatched: 6. The CDR3 is 15 amino acids. CDR1 is DFQATT, CDR2 SNEGSKA, per germline (reference sequence). This CDR3 reads CSASPGTSGSKTQYF. CDR3 DNA: TGCAGTGCTAGTCCCGGGACTAGCGGGAGTAAGACCCAGTACTTC.

This clonotype turned up a few times. The chain links TRBV5-1 to TRBJ2-3, with 7 bases aligning to TRBD1. Losses at the gene ends were 4 bases for V and 3 bases for J; bases not matched to a gene: 5. The CDR3 runs 14 residues. Germline V lookup: CDR1 SGHRS, CDR2 YFSETQ. The CDR3 region is CASSNRGRTDTQYF. CDR3 coding DNA: TGCGCCAGCAGCAACAGGGGAAGGACAGATACGCAGTATTTT.

The sample holds a few counts of this clonotype. The junction departs from germline at one end; a sequencing error may be responsible. The rearrangement uses TRBV3-1 and TRBJ2-5; 7 bases are shared with TRBD2. This CDR3 comprises 13 residues. Looked up from germline, CDR1 is LGHDT and CDR2 is YNNKEL (reference sequence). CDR3 sequence: CAGSRTRRETQYF. The CDR3 region has the DNA TGTGCCGGCAGCCGGACTAGGAGGGAGACCCAGTACTTC.

This clonotype showed up many times. The genes are TRBV2 and TRBJ1-1; D is possibly TRBD1 (6 bases). Trimming removed 7 bases at V and 4 bases at J, with 16 bases between. Germline lookup yields CDR1 SNHLY and CDR2 FYNNEI. The CDR3 is made up of 14 amino acids. CDR3 region: CASTKQGWATEAFF. The CDR3, as DNA: TGTGCCAGCACCAAACAGGGCTGGGCCACTGAAGCTTTCTTT.